The 21 T cell receptor beta chains listed next were all sequenced from one sample in a study of T cells in Graves' hyperthyroidism and ophthalmopathy. The investigators amplified TCR beta CDR3 regions from RNA transcripts. The study used the HTBI primer set for a first-round RT-PCR of the TCR CDR3. TCRdb analysed the multiplex PCR reads with MiXCR anew, one entry per CDR3 protein. The sample shows about 210,000 distinct CDR3 sequences, 17% of them seen only once. The sequencing sample was made of blood. The receptors shown here come from a man aged 50 or older with Graves' hyperthyroidism.

This clonotype was found many times. This chain uses TRBV11-2 with TRBJ2-1, with TRBD1 identical over 8 bases. Trimming removed 4 bases from V and 4 bases from J; junction bases left unmatched: 3. Germline-derived CDR1 and CDR2 are SGHAT and FQNNGV. The CDR3 totals 14 residues. The CDR3 loop is CASSSGQGYNEQFF. The CDR3 DNA is TGTGCCAGCAGCTCCGGACAGGGTTACAATGAGCAGTTCTTC.

This clonotype was seen at least ten times. This chain links TRBV11-2 with TRBJ2-5, with 8 bases lining up with TRBD1. The CDR3 sequence is 15 residues long. After removal of 1 base from V and 7 bases from J, the junction contained 8 bases not matched to a gene. Germline-derived CDR1 and CDR2 are SGHAT and FQNNGV. The CDR3 DNA follows: TGTGCCAGCAGCTTAGCCGGACAGGGATCAGGGACCCAGTACTTC. Translation: CASSLAGQGSGTQYF.

This clonotype has at least ten counts. This chain uses TRBV6-5 with TRBJ2-7; D remains ambiguous. This CDR3 comprises 13 residues. Germline assignment: CDR1 MNHEY and CDR2 SVGAGI. V was clipped by 1 base and J by 0 bases, with 4 bases between them. As DNA, the CDR3 is TGTGCCAGCAGTTACTTGAGCTCCTACGAGCAGTACTTC. Translation gives CASSYLSSYEQYF.

This clonotype was seen at least ten times. This rearrangement joins TRBV7-8 to TRBJ2-7; the D is unclear. Germline loops: CDR1 SGHVS, CDR2 FQNEAQ. V was cut by 2 bases and J by 3 bases, with 11 bases left in between. CDR3 size: 14 residues. The CDR3 sequence: CASSLRSLLYEQYF. The CDR3 DNA follows: TGTGCCAGCAGCTTAAGATCATTACTCTACGAGCAGTACTTC.

This clonotype was counted at least ten times. The rearrangement uses TRBV11-2 and TRBJ1-5; no clear D gene. Germline values: CDR1 SGHAT, CDR2 FQNNGV. This CDR3 spans 13 amino acids. V lost 0 bases to trimming and J lost 7 bases, with 7 bases between them. The CDR3 region has the DNA TGTGCCAGCAGCTTAGATACTCGGCAGCCCCAGCATTTT. Translated: CASSLDTRQPQHF.

This clonotype was detected ten times or more. This sequence joins TRBV20-1 and TRBJ2-3, with 11 bases lining up with TRBD2. This CDR3 contains 15 residues. CDR1 DFQATT and CDR2 SNEGSKA come from the germline V gene (reference sequence). V lost 6 bases, J lost 0 bases, and 5 bases stayed unmatched. The DNA for the CDR3 is TGCAGTGCCTTAGCGGGAGGGAGGAGCACAGATACGCAGTATTTT. Its translation: CSALAGGRSTDTQYF.

This clonotype showed up many times. The chain is built from TRBV12-5 and TRBJ1-2; the D gene is possibly TRBD1 (6 bases). Germline V CDR1 and CDR2: LGHNT, FRNRAP. The CDR3 loop spans 14 amino acids. V shed 1 base and J shed 12 bases, with 18 bases lying between them. The chain's CDR3 is CASGLDYQQGVNTF. For the CDR3, the DNA is TGTGCTAGTGGTTTGGATTACCAACAGGGAGTGAACACCTTC.

This clonotype was seen ten or more times. This chain uses TRBV11-2 with TRBJ2-1; 7 nucleotides line up with TRBD1. Germline V lookup: CDR1 SGHAT, CDR2 FQNNGV. J was trimmed by 7 bases and V by 5 bases; bases with no gene match: 20. This CDR3 has 18 amino acids. CDR3 nucleotide sequence: TGTGCCAGCAGCATTGGACAGGCCCCCGTAGGTAGAAGGAATGAGCAGTTCTTC. Translated: CASSIGQAPVGRRNEQFF.

This clonotype was recorded at least ten times. This clone may be a read error of a much larger clone one base away. CDR3 residues: CASSQDRSRDLTGTQYF. CDR3 nucleotides: TGTGCCAGCAGCCAAGATCGTTCGCGGGACCTCACAGGTACGCAGTATTTT. The rearrangement uses TRBV3-1 and TRBJ2-3; tentative D call: TRBD2 (6 bases). This CDR3 is built from 17 residues. The germline V gene encodes CDR1 LGHDT and CDR2 YNNKEL (reference sequence).

This clonotype has just a few counts. One end of the junction is discordant with germline, which a read error may explain. The genes are TRBV20-1 and TRBJ2-5; D not resolved. Germline V gene sequence: CDR1 DFQATT, CDR2 SNEGSKA (reference sequence). The CDR3 is made up of 10 amino acids. The DNA for the CDR3 is TGCAGTGCTAGGCAAGGGACCCAGTACTTC. Residues: CSARQGTQYF.

This clonotype occurred many times. The rearrangement joins TRBV28 to TRBJ2-7, with 9 bases identical to TRBD1. J gave up 3 bases and V 5 bases, and 14 bases lay outside the gene matches. The length of the CDR3 is 17 residues. Germline V gene lookup returns CDR1 MDHEN and CDR2 SYDVKM. The CDR3 protein is CASSHDPYRGPVYEQYF. The DNA of the CDR3 is TGTGCCAGCAGTCACGATCCTTACAGGGGGCCAGTCTACGAGCAGTACTTC.

V is TRBV20-1 and J is TRBJ1-6, with 7 bases that match TRBD1. Germline trimming cut 0 bases from V and 7 bases from J; bases unmatched to any gene: 9. The CDR3 is made up of 16 amino acids. Per the germline V gene, CDR1 is DFQATT and CDR2 is SNEGSKA (reference sequence). The CDR3 region has the DNA TGCAGTGCTAGAGATCGACAGGGAATTAGAAATTCACCCCTCCACTTT. Translating gives CSARDRQGIRNSPLHF.

The chain uses TRBV5-8 and TRBJ2-7, with 7 bases identical to TRBD2. This CDR3 is built from 15 residues. With V trimmed by 0 bases and J by 2 bases, 5 bases remained unmatched. Germline CDR1 reads SGHTS; CDR2 reads YDEGEE. CDR3 residues: CASSLGRERPYEQYF. CDR3 nucleotides: TGTGCCAGCAGCTTGGGGCGGGAGCGCCCCTACGAGCAGTACTTC. Full variable domain (outside the CDR3, taken from reference TRBV5-8 and TRBJ2-7): EAGVTQSPTHLIKTRGQQATLRCSPISGHTSVYWYQQALGLGLQFLLWYDEGEERNRGNFPPRFSGRQFPNYSSELNVNALELEDSALYLCASSLGRERPYEQYFGPGTRLTVT.

The chain couples TRBV19 to TRBJ2-5, with D unresolved. The CDR3 runs to 13 residues. Trimming pared 2 bases from V and 2 bases from J, leaving 6 bases between. Germline V gene lookup returns CDR1 LNHDA and CDR2 SQIVND (reference sequence). The CDR3 nucleotides are TGTGCCAGTAGTATACGACTGCAAGAGACCCAGTACTTC. Translated, it gives CASSIRLQETQYF. The entire variable domain, with the rest obtained from reference TRBV19 and TRBJ2-5, is as follows: DGGITQSPKYLFRKEGQNVTLSCEQNLNHDAMYWYRQDPGQGLRLIYYSQIVNDFQKGDIAEGYSVSREKKESFPLTVTSAQKNPTAFYLCASSIRLQETQYFGPGTRLLVL.

This rearrangement joins TRBV27 to TRBJ2-1; 13 positions agree with TRBD2. In germline, CDR1 is MNHEY, CDR2 SMNVEV (reference sequence). Trimming cost V 5 bases and J 9 bases; bases outside gene matches: 22. CDR3 length equals 20 residues. This chain's CDR3 is CASSPQLAGGPKWVVFEQFF. The CDR3 coding sequence is TGTGCCAGCAGTCCCCAACTAGCGGGAGGGCCGAAGTGGGTCGTATTTGAGCAGTTCTTC.

A few counts support this clonotype. The chain uses TRBV19 and TRBJ2-1, with TRBD2 matching over 8 bases. The germline V gene encodes CDR1 LNHDA and CDR2 SQIVND (reference sequence). V was pared by 2 bases and J by 2 bases, with 2 bases of the junction left unmatched. The CDR3 has 15 amino acids. The CDR3 sequence: CASSITSGTYNEQFF. CDR3 nucleotides: TGTGCCAGTAGTATAACTAGCGGAACCTACAATGAGCAGTTCTTC. Supplemented by reference TRBV19 and TRBJ2-1, the full variable domain reads DGGITQSPKYLFRKEGQNVTLSCEQNLNHDAMYWYRQDPGQGLRLIYYSQIVNDFQKGDIAEGYSVSREKKESFPLTVTSAQKNPTAFYLCASSITSGTYNEQFFGPGTRLTVL.

About this clonotype: A much larger clone lies a single base off, so this may be a read error. The CDR3 does not close with the conserved phenylalanine or tryptophan, likely indicating a read error. The chain links TRBV30 to TRBJ1-2; D not resolved. Germline V CDR1 and CDR2: GTSNPN, SVGIG (reference sequence). The V end lost 0 bases, the J end lost 2 bases, and 7 bases lay between the germline ends. CDR3 size: 13 residues. In DNA form, the CDR3 reads TGTGCCTGGAGTGTCACCGGAAACTATGGCTACACCCTC. Translation: CAWSVTGNYGYTL.

The V and J genes are TRBV28 and TRBJ2-7; TRBD1 matches 8 bases. V gave up 6 bases and J gave up 4 bases; unmatched junction bases: 5. CDR3 size: 13 residues. CDR1 and CDR2 (germline): MDHEN, SYDVKM. The DNA for the CDR3 is TGTGCCAGCAGGGCCAGGACAGGGTACGAGCAGTACTTC. It yields the protein CASRARTGYEQYF.

This clonotype was seen more than once but under ten times. Germline is not matched at one junction end, which may reflect a read error. The J gene is TRBJ2-7, the V gene TRBV6-1; D gene ambiguous. The germline gives CDR1 MNHNS, CDR2 SASEGT. The CDR3 runs to 16 residues. CDR3 DNA: TGTGCCAGCAGAGAAGTTGGGCGGATAAGCTCCTACGAGCAGTACTTC. This translates into CASREVGRISSYEQYF.

This clonotype was counted many times. The chain has TRBV28 and TRBJ2-7; maybe TRBD1 (5 bases). The CDR3 has 15 residues. Trimming pared 1 base from V and 3 bases from J, leaving 13 bases between. Germline-derived CDR1 and CDR2 are MDHEN and SYDVKM. CDR3 region: CASSLSRVPHYEQYF. CDR3 in DNA: TGTGCCAGCAGTTTATCCAGGGTCCCCCACTACGAGCAGTACTTC.

The chain employs TRBV20-1 and TRBJ2-7; 13 positions agree with TRBD2. V shed 1 base and J 5 bases; nucleotides not matched to a gene: 2. This CDR3 is 14 amino acids long. Germline V gene lookup returns CDR1 DFQATT and CDR2 SNEGSKA (reference sequence). CDR3 in DNA: TGCAGTGCTAGAGGGACTAGCGGGAGCCACGAGCAGTACTTC. This encodes CSARGTSGSHEQYF.